One TCR beta chain is described in this entry. The data stem from a study of blood T cell repertoires in COVID-19. The method was immunoSEQ multiplex PCR; TCRdb's version includes in-frame clones alone and lacks a portion of them. The sample holds about 250,000 clones, roughly 87% seen once. The V and J ends lost 5 bases and 5 bases, in that order; junction bases with no gene match: 14. Germline V gene sequence: CDR1 SGHRS, CDR2 YFSETQ. The CDR3 contains 16 residues. J is TRBJ1-2 and V is TRBV5-1, with TRBD1 matching over 8 bases. This receptor was taken from a man younger than 35 with active or convalescent COVID-19. The sample comprised peripheral blood. CDR3 sequence reads: CASRETGTGDQYGYTF. The CDR3, as DNA: TGCGCCAGCAGAGAGACCGGGACAGGTGATCAATATGGCTACACCTTC.